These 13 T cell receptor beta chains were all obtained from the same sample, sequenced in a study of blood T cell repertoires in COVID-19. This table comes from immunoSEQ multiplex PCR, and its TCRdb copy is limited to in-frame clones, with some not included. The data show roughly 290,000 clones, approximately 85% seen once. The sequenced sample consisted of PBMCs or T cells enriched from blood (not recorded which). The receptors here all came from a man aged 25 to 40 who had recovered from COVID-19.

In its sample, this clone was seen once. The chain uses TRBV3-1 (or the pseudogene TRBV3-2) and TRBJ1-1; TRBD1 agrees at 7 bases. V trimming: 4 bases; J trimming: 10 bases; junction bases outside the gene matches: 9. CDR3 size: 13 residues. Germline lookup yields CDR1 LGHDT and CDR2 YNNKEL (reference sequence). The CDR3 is CASSRQGIDRAFF. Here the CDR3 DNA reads TGTGCCAGCAGCCGACAGGGAATCGATCGAGCTTTCTTT.

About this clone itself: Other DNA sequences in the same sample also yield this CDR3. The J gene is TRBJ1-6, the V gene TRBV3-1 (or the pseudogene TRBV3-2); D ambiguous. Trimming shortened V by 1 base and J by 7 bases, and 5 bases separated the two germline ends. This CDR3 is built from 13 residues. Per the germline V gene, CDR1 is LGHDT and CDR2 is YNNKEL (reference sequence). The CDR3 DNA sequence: TGTGCCAGCAGCCAAGGTGTAAATTCACCCCTCCACTTT. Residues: CASSQGVNSPLHF.

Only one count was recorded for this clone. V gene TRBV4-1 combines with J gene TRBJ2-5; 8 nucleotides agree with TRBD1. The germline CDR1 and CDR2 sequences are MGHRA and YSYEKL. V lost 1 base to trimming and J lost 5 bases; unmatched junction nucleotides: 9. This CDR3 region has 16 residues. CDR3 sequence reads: CASSQVPGQGGETQYF. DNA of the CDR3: TGCGCCAGCAGCCAAGTTCCTGGACAGGGCGGGGAGACCCAGTACTTC.

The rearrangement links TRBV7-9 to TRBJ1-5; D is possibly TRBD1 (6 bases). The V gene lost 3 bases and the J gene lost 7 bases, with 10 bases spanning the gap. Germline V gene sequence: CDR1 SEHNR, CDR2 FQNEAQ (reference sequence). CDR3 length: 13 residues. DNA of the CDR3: TGTGCCAGCAGCTTGAAGGGGGAACAGCCCCAGCATTTT. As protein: CASSLKGEQPQHF.

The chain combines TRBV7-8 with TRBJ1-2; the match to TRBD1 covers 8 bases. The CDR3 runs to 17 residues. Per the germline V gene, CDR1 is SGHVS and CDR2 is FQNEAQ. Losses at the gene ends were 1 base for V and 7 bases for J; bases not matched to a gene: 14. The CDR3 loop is CASSLGRGQGGRGGYTF. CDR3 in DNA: TGTGCCAGCAGCTTAGGTCGTGGACAGGGAGGACGCGGTGGCTACACCTTC. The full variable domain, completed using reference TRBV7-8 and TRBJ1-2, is GAGVSQSPRYKVAKRGQDVALRCDPISGHVSLFWYQQALGQGPEFLTYFQNEAQLDKSGLPSDRFFAERPEGSVSTLKIQRTQQEDSAVYLCASSLGRGQGGRGGYTFGSGTRLTVV.

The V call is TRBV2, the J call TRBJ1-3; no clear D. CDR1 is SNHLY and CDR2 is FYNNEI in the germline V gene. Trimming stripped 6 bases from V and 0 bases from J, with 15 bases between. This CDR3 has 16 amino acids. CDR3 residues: CASSPDWVLSGNTIYF. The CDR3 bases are TGTGCCAGCAGCCCCGACTGGGTACTCTCTGGAAACACCATATATTTT. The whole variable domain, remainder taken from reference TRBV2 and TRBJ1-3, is EPEVTQTPSHQVTQMGQEVILRCVPISNHLYFYWYRQILGQKVEFLVSFYNNEISEKSEIFDDQFSVERPDGSNFTLKIRSTKLEDSAMYFCASSPDWVLSGNTIYFGEGSWLTVV.

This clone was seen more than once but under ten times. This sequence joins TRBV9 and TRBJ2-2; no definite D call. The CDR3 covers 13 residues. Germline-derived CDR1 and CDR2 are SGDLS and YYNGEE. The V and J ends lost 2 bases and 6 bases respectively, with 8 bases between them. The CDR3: CASSVAGPGELFF. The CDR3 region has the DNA TGTGCCAGCAGCGTGGCAGGCCCCGGGGAGCTGTTTTTT.

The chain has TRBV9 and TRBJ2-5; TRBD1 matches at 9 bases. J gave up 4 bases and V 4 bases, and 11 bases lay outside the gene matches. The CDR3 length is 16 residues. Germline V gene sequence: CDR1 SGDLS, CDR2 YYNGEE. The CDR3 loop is CASSPSGQGKGETQYF. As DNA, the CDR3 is TGTGCCAGCAGCCCCTCGGGACAGGGAAAGGGAGAGACCCAGTACTTC.

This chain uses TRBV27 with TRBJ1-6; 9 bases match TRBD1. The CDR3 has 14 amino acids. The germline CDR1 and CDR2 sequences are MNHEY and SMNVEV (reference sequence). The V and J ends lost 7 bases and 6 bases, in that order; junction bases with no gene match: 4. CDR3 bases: TGTGCCAGCACATCGACAGGGGGTAATTCACCCCTCCACTTT. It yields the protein CASTSTGGNSPLHF.

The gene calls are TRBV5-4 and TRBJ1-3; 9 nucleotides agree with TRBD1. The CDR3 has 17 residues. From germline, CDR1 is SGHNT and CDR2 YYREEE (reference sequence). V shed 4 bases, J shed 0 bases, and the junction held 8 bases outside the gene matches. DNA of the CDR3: TGTGCCAGCAGCGCCGGGGGACAGGGTTTCTCTGGAAACACCATATATTTT. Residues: CASSAGGQGFSGNTIYF.

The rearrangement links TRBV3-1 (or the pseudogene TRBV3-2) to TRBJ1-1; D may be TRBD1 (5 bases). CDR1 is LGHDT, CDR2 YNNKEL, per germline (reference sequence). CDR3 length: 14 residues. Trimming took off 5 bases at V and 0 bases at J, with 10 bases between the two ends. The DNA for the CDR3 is TGTGCCAGCAGCTTGACAGATTTGAACACTGAAGCTTTCTTT. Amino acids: CASSLTDLNTEAFF.

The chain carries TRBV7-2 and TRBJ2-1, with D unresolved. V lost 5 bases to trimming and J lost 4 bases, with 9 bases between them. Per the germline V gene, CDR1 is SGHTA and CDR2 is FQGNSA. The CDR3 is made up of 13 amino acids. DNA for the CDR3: TGTGCCAGCAGCGAAACCCGGTACAATGAGCAGTTCTTC. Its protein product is CASSETRYNEQFF.

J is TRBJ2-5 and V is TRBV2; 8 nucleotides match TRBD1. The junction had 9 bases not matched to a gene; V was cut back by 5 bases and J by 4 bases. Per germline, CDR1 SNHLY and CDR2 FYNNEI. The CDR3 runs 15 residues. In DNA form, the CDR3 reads TGTGCCAGCAGTTTTCAGGGGGCAGGTGGAGAGACCCAGTACTTC. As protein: CASSFQGAGGETQYF. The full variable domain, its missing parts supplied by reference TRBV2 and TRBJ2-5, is EPEVTQTPSHQVTQMGQEVILRCVPISNHLYFYWYRQILGQKVEFLVSFYNNEISEKSEIFDDQFSVERPDGSNFTLKIRSTKLEDSAMYFCASSFQGAGGETQYFGPGTRLLVL.